This T cell receptor (beta chain) was captured in a study of blood T cell repertoires in COVID-19. Study as a whole: COVID-19 samples, acute and convalescent, were from the United States, Italy and Spain. In each case, the material was cDNA or gDNA derived from T cells, B-cell-depleted T cells, or PBMCs.

Participants, roughly 18 to 90 years old, spanned approximately 26 US areas. The CDR3 is 19 residues long. CDR1 is SGDLS, CDR2 YYNGEE, per germline. V lost 3 bases, J lost 0 bases, and 14 bases stayed unmatched. Original processing notes: Estimation of nucleated cell counts relied on the amplification of reference gene primers. Sequencing was performed with immunoSEQ multiplex PCR; in TCRdb, only in-frame clones are kept and a portion is missing. V and J calls and clone size are as listed in that table; D and trimming were resolved from the DNA. This sample yields some 190,000 clones, of which 80% are seen a single time; about 4% belongs to the top ten.

Material for sequencing was PBMCs or T cells enriched from blood (not recorded which). The clonotype was recovered from a young man with acute COVID-19. The V and J genes are TRBV9 and TRBJ1-2, with 10 nucleotides matching TRBD1. For the CDR3, the DNA is TGTGCCAGCAGCGAGCGCACGGGGACAGGGGAACATTCTAACTATGGCTACACCTTC. The encoded protein is CASSERTGTGEHSNYGYTF.